These T cell receptor beta chains were read from a single sample in a study of human T cells and chemical hapten exposure. Each CDR3 protein is one row after TCRdb ran MiXCR on the RACE reads. The top ten hold approximately 1.5% of the sample, which has fewer than 85,000 distinct CDR3 sequences, 8.6% seen once. The sequencing sample was made of whole blood. These receptors all stem from a female donor in good health. Some clones in this sample may be carry-over from other donors' samples. The CDR3 runs from the conserved cysteine through the conserved F or W. D genes are given only for firm matches. Not all rows give a size; the values are once, few, many and, for expanded clones, a class.

d_call	v_call	clone_size	j_call	cdr3_aa	cdr3_nt
.	TRBV11-1	.	TRBJ2-1	CASSLPRLGGGRNEQFF	TGTGCCAGCAGCTTACCCCGGCTAGGTGGCGGTCGCAATGAGCAGTTCTTC
.	TRBV29-1	many	TRBJ2-3	CSAKYLSTQYF	TGCAGCGCTAAATATTTATCTACGCAGTATTTT
TRBD1	TRBV20-1	many	TRBJ1-2	CSARGAGGSLYGYTF	TGCAGTGCTAGAGGAGCAGGGGGATCACTCTATGGCTACACCTTC
.	TRBV27	many	TRBJ1-2	CASSFTSTGRYGYTF	TGTGCCAGCAGTTTCACCTCGACAGGCCGCTATGGCTACACCTTC
.	TRBV16	few	TRBJ1-5	CASSPIGSNQPQHF	TGTGCCAGCAGCCCAATCGGCAGCAATCAGCCCCAGCATTTT
.	TRBV20-1	few	TRBJ1-6	CSARDSGEPRAYNSPLHF	TGCAGTGCTAGAGATTCGGGGGAACCGCGCGCCTATAATTCACCCCTCCACTTT
.	TRBV18	many	TRBJ1-1	CASSPGVNTEAFF	TGTGCCAGCTCACCCGGGGTGAACACTGAAGCTTTCTTT
.	TRBV6-2/TRBV6-3	many	TRBJ2-3	CASSRGPSTDTQYF	TGTGCCAGCAGCCGAGGGCCGAGCACAGATACGCAGTATTTT
.	TRBV6-5	many	TRBJ1-6	CASSPGRLGTYNSPLHF	TGTGCCAGCAGCCCCGGTCGGCTGGGTACCTATAATTCACCCCTCCACTTT
TRBD2	TRBV20-1	many	TRBJ2-3	CSARDRLAGGTDTQYF	TGCAGTGCTAGAGACCGACTAGCGGGGGGCACAGATACGCAGTATTTT
.	TRBV24-1	many	TRBJ1-5	CATSRGTDQPQHF	TGTGCCACCTCCCGAGGGACTGATCAGCCCCAGCATTTT
TRBD1	TRBV2	many	TRBJ2-4	CASRHRDRGPNIQYF	TGTGCCAGCAGGCACCGGGACAGGGGGCCGAACATTCAGTACTTC
.	TRBV9	.	TRBJ1-2	CASRSNLAGDGYTF	TGTGCCAGCAGAAGTAATCTCGCGGGCGATGGCTACACCTTC
.	TRBV18	many	TRBJ2-3	CASSDQGDTQYF	TGTGCCAGCTCCGATCAGGGGGATACGCAGTATTTT
.	TRBV19	.	TRBJ2-1	CASTPWGVGGNEQFF	TGTGCCAGTACCCCCTGGGGGGTGGGCGGGAATGAGCAGTTCTTC
.	TRBV20-1	many	TRBJ1-2	CSARGAKTNYGYTF	TGCAGTGCTAGGGGGGCTAAAACAAACTATGGCTACACCTTC
.	TRBV2	many	TRBJ1-5	CASSVEAGSNQPQHF	TGTGCCAGCAGTGTGGAAGCAGGCAGCAATCAGCCCCAGCATTTT
.	TRBV6-2/TRBV6-3	few	TRBJ1-4	CASSTGGEKLFF	TGTGCCAGCAGTACGGGCGGTGAAAAACTGTTTTTT
.	TRBV18	many	TRBJ2-7	CASSPPRTQGGGEQYF	TGTGCCAGCTCACCACCTCGGACCCAGGGGGGTGGCGAGCAGTACTTC
.	TRBV20-1	many	TRBJ2-2	CRPSGENTGELFF	TGCAGACCCTCGGGGGAGAACACCGGGGAGCTGTTTTTT
TRBD1	TRBV27	.	TRBJ1-6	CASGDRELRSYNSPLHF	TGTGCCAGCGGGGACAGGGAACTTCGATCCTATAATTCACCCCTCCACTTT
TRBD1	TRBV6-5	many	TRBJ1-4	CASSSRRTGGKRNEKLFF	TGTGCCAGCAGTTCACGACGGACAGGGGGGAAGAGGAATGAAAAACTGTTTTTT